The 4 T cell receptor beta chains below all came from one sample that was sequenced in a study of radiotherapy plus CTLA-4 blockade in lung cancer (dated by TCRdb to the late 2010s). Libraries were made using the immunoSEQ multiplex PCR assay. TCRdb holds this immuneACCESS table with in-frame rearrangements only. Some clones are missing; in checked studies, unresolved V genes explain under half, and the rest has no known cause. Here the sample has over 60,000 clones; 87% occur a single time. Around two fifths of the sample is taken by the ten largest. Here the sequenced sample was peripheral blood, taken from a patient treated with radiotherapy plus ipilimumab. Receptors were obtained from a human donor with non-small cell lung cancer that progressed on radiotherapy plus ipilimumab.

The CDR3 DNA follows: TGTGCCAGCAGTTACGAGCCCTACGAGCAGTACTTC. It specifies CASSYEPYEQYF. This chain connects TRBV28 to TRBJ2-7; D gene ambiguous. V was cut by 4 bases and J by 2 bases, with 6 bases left in between. The germline gives CDR1 MDHEN, CDR2 SYDVKM. This CDR3 contains 12 residues. Drawing the rest from reference TRBV28 and TRBJ2-7, the complete variable domain is DVKVTQSSRYLVKRTGEKVFLECVQDMDHENMFWYRQDPGLGLRLIYFSYDVKMKEKGDIPEGYSVSREKKERFSLILESASTNQTSMYLCASSYEPYEQYFGPGTRLTVT.

The chain carries TRBV7-9 and TRBJ2-7; no clear D. Germline V gene data show CDR1 as SEHNR and CDR2 as FQNEAQ (reference sequence). Deletions cut 5 bases from V and 5 bases from J, with 10 bases between. This CDR3 spans 12 amino acids. In DNA, the CDR3 is TGTGCCAGCAGCAACTGGGTCGACGAGCAGTACTTC. It specifies CASSNWVDEQYF. The full variable domain, in which reference TRBV7-9 and TRBJ2-7 provide the parts outside the CDR3, is DTGVSQNPRHKITKRGQNVTFRCDPISEHNRLYWYRQTLGQGPEFLTYFQNEAQLEKSRLLSDRFSAERPKGSFSTLEIQRTEQGDSAMYLCASSNWVDEQYFGPGTRLTVT.

V is TRBV6-6 and J is TRBJ1-1; the D is unclear. The germline gives CDR1 MNHNY, CDR2 SVGAGI (reference sequence). The CDR3 extends over 12 amino acids. Between the trimmed V and J ends, which lost 10 bases and 8 bases, there was a span of 17 bases. The CDR3 nucleotides are TGTGCCACCGCTAGAATCTCGGTAGAAGCTTTCTTT. Protein product: CATARISVEAFF.

CDR3 sequence (DNA): TGTGCCAGCAACCCGGACAGGGGGCGGCAAGAGACCCAGTACTTC. As protein: CASNPDRGRQETQYF. The chain is built from TRBV7-9 and TRBJ2-5, with 11 bases fitting TRBD1. With V trimmed by 7 bases and J by 2 bases, 6 bases remained unmatched. Germline V lookup: CDR1 SEHNR, CDR2 FQNEAQ (reference sequence). The CDR3 totals 15 residues.